Included here is one T cell receptor (beta chain) sequence, with context. CDR1 and CDR2 (germline): MGHDK, SYGVNS. The CDR3 extends over 15 amino acids. The trim removed 4 bases at V and 8 bases at J, leaving 8 bases unmatched. This record belongs to a study of blood T cell repertoires in COVID-19. Assignment of participants to cohorts was predicated upon participant-reported clinical history. Original processing methods: It was from reference gene primer amplification that nucleated cell counts were estimated. Using immunoSEQ multiplex PCR, the repertoire was profiled, and TCRdb retains in-frame clones only, with some absent. V and J calls plus clone size are reproduced from that table; the DNA served to infer D and trimming. The sample shows roughly 420,000 clones, around 89% of them seen only once.

Source material: PBMCs or T cells enriched from blood (not recorded which). The V call is TRBV25-1, the J call TRBJ1-4, with TRBD1 identical over 9 bases. The TCR comes from a woman under 40 with acute COVID-19. The CDR3 DNA reads as TGTGCCAGCAGTGGGGGGGACAGGGTAAAGGAAAAACTGTTTTTT. Encoded protein: CASSGGDRVKEKLFF. The full variable domain, with the rest looked up from reference TRBV25-1 and TRBJ1-4, is EADIYQTPRYLVIGTGKKITLECSQTMGHDKMYWYQQDPGMELHLIHYSYGVNSTEKGDLSSESTVSRIRTEHFPLTLESARPSHTSQYLCASSGGDRVKEKLFFGSGTQLSVL.